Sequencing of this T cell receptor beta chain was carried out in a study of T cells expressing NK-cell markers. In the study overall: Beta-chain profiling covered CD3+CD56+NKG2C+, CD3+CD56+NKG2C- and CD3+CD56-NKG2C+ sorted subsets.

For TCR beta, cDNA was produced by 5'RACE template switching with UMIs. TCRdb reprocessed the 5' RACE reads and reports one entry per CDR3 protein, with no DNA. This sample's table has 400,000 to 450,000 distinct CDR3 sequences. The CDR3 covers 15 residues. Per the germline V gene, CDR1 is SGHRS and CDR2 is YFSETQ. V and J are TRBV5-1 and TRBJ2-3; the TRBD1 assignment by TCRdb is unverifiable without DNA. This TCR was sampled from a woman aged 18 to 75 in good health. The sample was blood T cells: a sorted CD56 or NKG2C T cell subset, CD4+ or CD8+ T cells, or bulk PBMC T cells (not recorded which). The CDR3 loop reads CASSWDRGRTDTQYF.